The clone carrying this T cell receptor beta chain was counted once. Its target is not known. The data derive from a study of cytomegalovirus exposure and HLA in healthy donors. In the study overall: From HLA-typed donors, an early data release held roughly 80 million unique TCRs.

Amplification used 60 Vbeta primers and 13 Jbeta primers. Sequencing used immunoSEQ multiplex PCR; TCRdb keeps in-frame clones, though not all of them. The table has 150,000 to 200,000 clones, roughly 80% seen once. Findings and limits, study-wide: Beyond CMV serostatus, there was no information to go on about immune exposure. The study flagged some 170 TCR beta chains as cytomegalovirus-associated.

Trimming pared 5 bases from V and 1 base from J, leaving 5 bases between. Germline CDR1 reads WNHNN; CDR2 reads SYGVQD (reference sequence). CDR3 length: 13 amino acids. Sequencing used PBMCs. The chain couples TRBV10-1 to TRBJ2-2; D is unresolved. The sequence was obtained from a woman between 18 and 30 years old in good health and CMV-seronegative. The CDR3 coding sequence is TGCGCCAGCAGTCCCCAGAACACCGGGGAGCTGTTTTTT. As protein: CASSPQNTGELFF.